The clone carrying this TCR beta chain was seen a few times. This entry belongs to a study of CD8 T cells in Susac syndrome. V lost 8 bases and J 3 bases, leaving 8 bases between the germline ends. Per the germline V gene, CDR1 is MNHNY and CDR2 is SVGAGI (reference sequence). The CDR3 totals 11 residues. Random hexamers were used to reverse transcribe about 0.45 to 1 ug of RNA. Amplification of TCR beta CDR3 used immunoSEQ multiplex PCR across 54 Vbeta and 13 Jbeta. TCRdb recomputed calls from the immunoSEQ multiplex PCR reads with MiXCR, one row per CDR3 protein. The repertoire includes about 150,000 distinct CDR3 sequences, around 95% of them detected once, and around 0.15% sits in the top ten. Blood CD8+ and CD4+ T cells underwent high-throughput TCR beta sequencing. The multiple sclerosis controls were treatment-naive patients, and their relapsing-remitting disease was stable or active. TEMRA cells were FACS-enriched, unlike CD8+ and CD4+ T cells, which were negatively isolated.

The gene calls are TRBV6-6 and TRBJ2-7; D is unresolved. Sequencing was carried out using CD8+ T cells from PBMCs. This receptor was identified in a human donor with multiple sclerosis. This CDR3 is CASSDGYEQYF. CDR3 nucleotides: TGTGCCAGCTCCGACGGCTACGAGCAGTACTTC.